This T cell receptor beta chain was sequenced for a study of T cells after yellow fever vaccination. The CDR3 is 13 amino acids. In germline, CDR1 is SGHTA, CDR2 FQGTGA. TCRdb independently ran MiXCR on the 5' RACE reads; one entry per CDR3 protein. The data show 300,000 to 400,000 distinct CDR3 sequences, with roughly 8% seen just once and roughly a sixth held by the top ten. In this sample, this clonotype turned up a few times. Mismatch with germline at one junction end may stem from a read error. This sequence was found in a man aged 18 to 29 who received the YFV17D yellow fever vaccine. The chain employs TRBV7-3 and TRBJ2-5; D gene unclear. The sample was PBMCs, taken roughly 45 days after the first yellow fever vaccination. In DNA form, the CDR3 reads TGTGCCAGCAGCTTCGCCCACCAGGAGACCCAGTACTTC. Translation: CASSFAHQETQYF.